This T cell receptor beta chain was sequenced during a study of preoperative IRX-2 immunotherapy in early breast cancer. Treatment in this sample: preoperative locoregional IRX-2 cytokine immunotherapy. Samples came from a phase Ib trial of preoperative locoregional IRX-2 cytokine immunotherapy. The length of the CDR3 is 12 residues. The germline gives CDR1 SGHTS, CDR2 YDEGEE. The germline V and J ends were trimmed by 4 bases and 5 bases, with 9 bases remaining between them. This table comes from immunoSEQ multiplex PCR, and its TCRdb copy is limited to in-frame clones, with some not included. The sample consists of 55,000 to 70,000 clones, approximately 94% of them appearing once.

Collection took place from a patient treated with IRX-2 immunotherapy. The rearrangement uses TRBV5-8 and TRBJ1-1; D unclear. The clonotype was recovered from a human donor with breast cancer. CDR3 coding DNA: TGTGCCAGCAGCCCGGTAATTACTGAAGCTTTCTTT. Translated: CASSPVITEAFF.